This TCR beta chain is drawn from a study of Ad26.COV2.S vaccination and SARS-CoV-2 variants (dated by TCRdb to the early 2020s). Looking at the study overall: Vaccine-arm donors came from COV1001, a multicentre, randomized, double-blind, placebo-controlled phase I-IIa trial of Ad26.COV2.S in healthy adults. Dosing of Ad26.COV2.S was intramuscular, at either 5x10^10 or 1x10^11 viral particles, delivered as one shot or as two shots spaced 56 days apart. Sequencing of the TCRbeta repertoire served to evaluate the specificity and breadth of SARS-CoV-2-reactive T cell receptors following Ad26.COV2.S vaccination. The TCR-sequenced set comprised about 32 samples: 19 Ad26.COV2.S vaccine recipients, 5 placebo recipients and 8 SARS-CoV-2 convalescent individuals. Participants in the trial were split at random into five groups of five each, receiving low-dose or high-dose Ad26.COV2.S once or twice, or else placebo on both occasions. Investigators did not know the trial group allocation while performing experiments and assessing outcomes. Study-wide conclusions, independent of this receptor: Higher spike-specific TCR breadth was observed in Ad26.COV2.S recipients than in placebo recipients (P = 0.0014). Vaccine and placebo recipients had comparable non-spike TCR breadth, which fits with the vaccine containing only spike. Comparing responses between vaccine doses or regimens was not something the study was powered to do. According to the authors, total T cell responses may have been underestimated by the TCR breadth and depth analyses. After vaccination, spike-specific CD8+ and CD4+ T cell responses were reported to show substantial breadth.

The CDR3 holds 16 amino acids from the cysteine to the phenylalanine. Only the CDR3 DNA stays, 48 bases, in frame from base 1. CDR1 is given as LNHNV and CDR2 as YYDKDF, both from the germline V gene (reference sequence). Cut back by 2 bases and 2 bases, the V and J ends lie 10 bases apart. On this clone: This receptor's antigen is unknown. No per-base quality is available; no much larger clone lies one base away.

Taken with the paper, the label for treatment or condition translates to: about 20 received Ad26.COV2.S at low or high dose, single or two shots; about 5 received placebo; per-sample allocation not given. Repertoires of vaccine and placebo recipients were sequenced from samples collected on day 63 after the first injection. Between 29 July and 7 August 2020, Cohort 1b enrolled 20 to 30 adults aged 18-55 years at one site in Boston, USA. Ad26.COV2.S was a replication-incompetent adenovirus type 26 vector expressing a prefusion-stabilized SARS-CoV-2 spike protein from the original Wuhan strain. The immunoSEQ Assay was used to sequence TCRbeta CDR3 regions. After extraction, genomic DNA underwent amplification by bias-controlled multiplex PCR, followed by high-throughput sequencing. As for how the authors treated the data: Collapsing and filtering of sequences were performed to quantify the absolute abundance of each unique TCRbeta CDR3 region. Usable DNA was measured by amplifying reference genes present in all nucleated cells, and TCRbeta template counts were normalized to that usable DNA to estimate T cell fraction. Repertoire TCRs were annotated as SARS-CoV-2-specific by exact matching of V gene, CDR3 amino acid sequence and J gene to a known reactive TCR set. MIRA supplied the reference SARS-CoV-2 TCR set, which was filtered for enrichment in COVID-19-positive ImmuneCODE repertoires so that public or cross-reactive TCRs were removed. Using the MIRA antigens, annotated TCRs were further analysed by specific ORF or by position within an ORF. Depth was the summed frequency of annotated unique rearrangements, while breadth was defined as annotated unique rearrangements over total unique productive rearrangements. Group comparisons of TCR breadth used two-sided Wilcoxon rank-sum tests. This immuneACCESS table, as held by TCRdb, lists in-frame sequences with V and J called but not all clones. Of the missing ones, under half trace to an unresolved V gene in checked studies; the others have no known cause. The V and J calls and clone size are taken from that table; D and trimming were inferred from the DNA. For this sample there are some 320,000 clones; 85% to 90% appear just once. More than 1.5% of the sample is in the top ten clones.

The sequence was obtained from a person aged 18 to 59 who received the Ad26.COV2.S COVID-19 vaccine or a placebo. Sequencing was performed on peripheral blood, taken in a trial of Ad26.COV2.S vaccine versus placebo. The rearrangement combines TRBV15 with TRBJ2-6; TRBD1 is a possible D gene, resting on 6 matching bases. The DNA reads TGTGCCACCAGCAGACCACAGGGTCCTGGGGCCAACGTCCTGACTTTC. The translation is CATSRPQGPGANVLTF.